This is a list of T cell receptor beta chains from one sample in a study of blood T cell repertoires in COVID-19. Assay used: immunoSEQ multiplex PCR; TCRdb lists only in-frame clones, some missing. The sample lists 85,000 to 100,000 clones, 86% seen once, with roughly 7.2% in the top ten. Input material: peripheral blood. The receptors shown here come from a man in his 60s with acute or convalescent COVID-19. CDR3s include the opening cysteine and the closing phenylalanine or tryptophan. Size is omitted from some rows. Given values are once, few, many or a class for expanded clones.

CASSLMSAQGPYEQYF	-	TRBV7-3	TRBJ2-7
CSARAFLTEAFF	-	TRBV29-1	TRBJ1-1
CASSEDRINYGYTF	-	TRBV19	TRBJ1-2
CASSLSQAGGYEQYF	once	TRBV27	TRBJ2-7
CASSLLRAPYEQYF	-	TRBV28	TRBJ2-7
CASSLGTGRPHTF	-	TRBV5-1	TRBJ1-2
CASYATRGTGELFF	-	TRBV5-1	TRBJ2-2
CASSLARGGNTIYF	-	TRBV7-2	TRBJ1-3
CASSPGDRDLEKLFF	few	TRBV7-9	TRBJ1-4
CASREELHYGYTF	-	TRBV6-5	TRBJ1-2
CASLTLVSYEQYF	-	TRBV6-5	TRBJ2-7
CASSLSLNTEAFF	-	TRBV6-5	TRBJ1-1
CASSLTRGNYGYTF	-	TRBV7-9	TRBJ1-2
CASSLRRTSGGGEQFF	once	TRBV27	TRBJ2-1
CASSLSSQGGGYTF	-	TRBV7-2	TRBJ1-2
CASSEGLADYNEQFF	-	TRBV10-1	TRBJ2-1
CASSKGQETQYF	once	TRBV18	TRBJ2-5
CASSIVSGIGSPLHF	few	TRBV19	TRBJ1-6
CASSLRGGGMTEAFF	few	TRBV11-1	TRBJ1-1
CAWSVGEVYNEQFF	-	TRBV30	TRBJ2-1
CASTNRLAGQSSYNEQFF	-	TRBV5-1	TRBJ2-1
CASSFYQETQYF	once	TRBV7-2	TRBJ2-5
CASSQATLAVASTDTQYF	-	TRBV14	TRBJ2-3
CASSSGTGNQPQHF	-	TRBV27	TRBJ1-5
CASSLDHGLAGVEQYF	-	TRBV5-1	TRBJ2-7
CASSLGRQISGNTIYF	-	TRBV5-1	TRBJ1-3
CASSLGLRISDYEQYF	few	TRBV7-9	TRBJ2-7
CASSTSGRMNNEQFF	-	TRBV19	TRBJ2-1
CASSSGGLNTGELFF	-	TRBV2	TRBJ2-2
CASSQAGGAYNEQFF	-	TRBV14	TRBJ2-1
CASSVAGLAYEQYF	-	TRBV9	TRBJ2-7
CASGTGTGVSDTQYF	-	TRBV5-4	TRBJ2-3
CASSESSGGYGYTF	-	TRBV6-1	TRBJ1-2
CAWRLAGSNIQYF	-	TRBV30	TRBJ2-4
CASSPLAGGEQYF	-	TRBV3-1/TRBV3-2	TRBJ2-7
CASSYLTTGAVSYTF	-	TRBV6-5	TRBJ1-2
CASIARPQETQYF	-	TRBV5-1	TRBJ2-5
CASSSARIGRSEQYF	-	TRBV27	TRBJ2-7
CASSYSGGVAEAFF	-	TRBV6-2/TRBV6-3	TRBJ1-1
CASSLWGRAHQETQYF	once	TRBV7-2	TRBJ2-5
CASGLVRSLGFRATSYGYTF	-	TRBV12-5	TRBJ1-2
CASSRDRGYGYTF	-	TRBV12-3/TRBV12-4	TRBJ1-2
CASSKQGGETQYF	-	TRBV6-5	TRBJ2-5
CASGTTGRTGELFF	-	TRBV5-6	TRBJ2-2
CASSLSGANEKLFF	-	TRBV28	TRBJ1-4
CASSGQDTEAFF	-	TRBV13	TRBJ1-1
CATLGGTGQPQHF	once	TRBV10-3	TRBJ1-5
CSTRGLAGYTDTQYF	once	TRBV10-3	TRBJ2-3
CASSPFRTTSSATNEKLFF	-	TRBV18	TRBJ1-4
CASSSLGGLGTEAFF	-	TRBV27	TRBJ1-1
CASSIVSGGANTGELFF	-	TRBV19	TRBJ2-2
CSVVRGRAETQYF	-	TRBV29-1	TRBJ2-5
CASSQLPKTSGLSSYNEQFF	-	TRBV4-2	TRBJ2-1
CASSGQTRGEQFF	-	TRBV6-4	TRBJ2-1
CASSQGILAGGRETQYF	-	TRBV3-1/TRBV3-2	TRBJ2-5
CASSLDGLTQPQHF	-	TRBV5-1	TRBJ1-5
CASSLGTVGGSEQFF	-	TRBV7-9	TRBJ2-1